Presented here are 19 T cell receptor beta chains from one specimen sequenced in a study of OX40 agonist ivuxolimab in advanced cancers. The repertoire was sequenced with immunoSEQ multiplex PCR; TCRdb's copy has only in-frame clones and lacks some. The data show about 61,000 clones, with around 93% seen just once and 20% to 30% held by the top ten. This sample comprised CD4+ or CD8+ T cells sorted from blood, obtained in a trial of the OX40 agonist ivuxolimab. These receptors came from an adult with an advanced solid tumor such as melanoma, head and neck, liver or kidney cancer.

This clone is a singleton in its sample. The CDR3 spells CASSFGHEQYF. The CDR3 nucleotides read TGTGCCAGCAGTTTTGGACACGAGCAGTACTTC. The chain combines TRBV28 with TRBJ2-7; no clear D. V shed 3 bases and J shed 5 bases, with 5 bases lying between them. The CDR3 is 11 residues long. CDR1 and CDR2 (germline): MDHEN, SYDVKM. The full variable domain, in which reference TRBV28 and TRBJ2-7 provide the parts outside the CDR3, is DVKVTQSSRYLVKRTGEKVFLECVQDMDHENMFWYRQDPGLGLRLIYFSYDVKMKEKGDIPEGYSVSREKKERFSLILESASTNQTSMYLCASSFGHEQYFGPGTRLTVT.

The rearrangement uses TRBV15 and TRBJ2-1, with 8 bases lining up with TRBD2. The germline V gene encodes CDR1 LNHNV and CDR2 YYDKDF (reference sequence). V trimming: 0 bases; J trimming: 3 bases; junction bases outside the gene matches: 7. The CDR3 extends over 17 amino acids. The CDR3 is CATSRDPREGIYNEQFF. As DNA, the CDR3 is TGTGCCACCAGCAGAGACCCCCGGGAGGGTATCTACAATGAGCAGTTCTTC.

The V call is TRBV29-1, the J call TRBJ2-1, with 9 bases identical to TRBD2. The CDR3 length is 13 residues. The ends lost 5 bases at V and 7 bases at J; junction bases unmatched: 6. CDR1 and CDR2 (germline): SQVTM, ANQGSEA. In nucleotides, the CDR3 is TGCAGCGTTCACGCGACTAGCGGAAATGAGCAGTTCTTC. It codes for CSVHATSGNEQFF.

This clone came up once. The chain is built from TRBV7-9 and TRBJ2-7; perhaps TRBD1 as D (6 bases). The V gene lost 1 base and the J gene lost 3 bases, with 19 bases spanning the gap. Germline loops: CDR1 SEHNR, CDR2 FQNEAQ (reference sequence). The CDR3 is 17 residues long. The CDR3 DNA follows: TGTGCCAGCAGCTTAGGTTGGGGGAGACAGGAAAGCTACGAGCAGTACTTC. The encoded protein is CASSLGWGRQESYEQYF.

The CDR3 region is CASSYSLTSRQFF. The CDR3 region has the DNA TGTGCCAGCAGTTACTCGCTGACGTCGAGGCAGTTCTTC. The chain has TRBV6-5 and TRBJ2-1; unclear D gene. CDR3 length: 13 amino acids. The V end lost 0 bases, the J end lost 12 bases, and 12 bases lay between the germline ends. CDR1 and CDR2 (germline): MNHEY, SVGAGI.

The chain couples TRBV2 to TRBJ2-1; 9 bases agree with TRBD2. Germline lookup yields CDR1 SNHLY and CDR2 FYNNEI. V trimming: 3 bases; J trimming: 8 bases; junction bases outside the gene matches: 5. This CDR3 contains 14 residues. CDR3 nucleotides: TGTGCCAGCAGTGAGCTAGCGGGAAGATATGAGCAGTTCTTC. Translating gives CASSELAGRYEQFF.

V usage is TRBV4-3 and J usage is TRBJ1-5; tentative D call: TRBD1 (5 bases). This CDR3 contains 15 residues. CDR1 is LGHNA, CDR2 YSLEER, per germline. V was pared by 0 bases and J by 4 bases, with 10 bases between. CDR3 amino acids: CASSQDPGANQPQHF. In nucleotides, the CDR3 is TGCGCCAGCAGCCAAGATCCCGGGGCGAATCAGCCCCAGCATTTT.

The chain recombines TRBV27 with TRBJ1-5; D gene unclear. CDR3 length: 16 amino acids. Germline V lookup: CDR1 MNHEY, CDR2 SMNVEV (reference sequence). The germline V and J ends were trimmed by 2 bases and 2 bases, with 13 bases remaining between them. In nucleotides, the CDR3 is TGTGCCAGCAGTTTAAAGTGGGTTAATGGCAATCAGCCCCAGCATTTT. This codes for CASSLKWVNGNQPQHF.

The chain has TRBV30 and TRBJ1-5, with D unclear. The CDR3 is 14 residues long. Trimming removed 3 bases at V and 2 bases at J, with 11 bases between. Germline V gene data show CDR1 as GTSNPN and CDR2 as SVGIG (reference sequence). The CDR3 sequence: CAWRPGEGNQPQHF. The CDR3 DNA follows: TGTGCCTGGAGACCCGGGGAGGGCAATCAGCCCCAGCATTTT.

The chain carries TRBV5-1 and TRBJ1-5; TRBD1 matches 9 bases. CDR3 size: 19 residues. Germline lookup yields CDR1 SGHRS and CDR2 YFSETQ. Trimming at V came to 2 bases and at J to 3 bases, leaving 15 bases not matched to a gene. CDR3 nucleotide sequence: TGCGCCAGCAGCTTCCGGAGTACCTGGACAGGGGATTACAATCAGCCCCAGCATTTT. It yields the protein CASSFRSTWTGDYNQPQHF.

The chain joins TRBV6-1 to TRBJ2-2; no definite D call. The CDR3 sequence is 12 residues long. Trimming took 10 bases from V and 4 from J, leaving 10 bases between them. CDR1 is MNHNS and CDR2 is SASEGT in the germline V gene. CDR3 sequence: CAIVASTGELFF. CDR3 coding DNA: TGTGCCATCGTGGCTAGCACCGGGGAGCTGTTTTTT.

The rearrangement joins TRBV14 to TRBJ2-3, with D unclear. Deletions cut 5 bases from V and 8 bases from J, with 14 bases between. Per germline, CDR1 SGHDN and CDR2 FVKESK. CDR3 length: 13 amino acids. The CDR3 loop is CASSSWRMGTQYF. The CDR3 DNA is TGTGCCAGCAGCTCCTGGCGAATGGGTACGCAGTATTTT. Using reference TRBV14 and TRBJ2-3 for the parts outside the CDR3, the full variable domain is EAGVTQFPSHSVIEKGQTVTLRCDPISGHDNLYWYRRVMGKEIKFLLHFVKESKQDESGMPNNRFLAERTGGTYSTLKVQPAELEDSGVYFCASSSWRMGTQYFGPGTRLTVL.

The chain has TRBV4-1 and TRBJ1-1; D unresolved. The CDR3 sequence is 14 residues long. V was trimmed by 3 bases and J by 1 base, leaving 9 bases between them. Looked up from germline, CDR1 is MGHRA and CDR2 is YSYEKL. The CDR3 reads CASSHSTENTEAFF. CDR3 nucleotides: TGCGCCAGCAGCCACAGCACAGAGAACACTGAAGCTTTCTTT.

This chain uses TRBV6-5 with TRBJ1-2; 9 nucleotides line up with TRBD1. This CDR3 has 14 residues. Per the germline V gene, CDR1 is MNHEY and CDR2 is SVGAGI. The J segment lost 9 bases and the V segment lost 7 bases, leaving 12 bases of the junction unmatched. The CDR3 region has the DNA TGTGCCAGCACCTATCTAACAGGGGGCGGTAGCTACACCTTC. Translating it yields CASTYLTGGGSYTF.

The rearrangement links TRBV15 to TRBJ1-5; no reliable D call. V was pared by 1 base and J by 2 bases, with 15 bases between. Germline values: CDR1 LNHNV, CDR2 YYDKDF (reference sequence). This CDR3 has 17 amino acids. The CDR3 loop reads CATSRVIMEKGNQPQHF. DNA for the CDR3: TGTGCCACCAGCAGAGTCATAATGGAGAAGGGCAATCAGCCCCAGCATTTT.

The V and J genes are TRBV4-3 and TRBJ2-6; TRBD2 might be the D (6 bases). V gave up 4 bases and J gave up 0 bases, with 22 bases separating them. The length of the CDR3 is 20 residues. Germline V gene lookup returns CDR1 LGHNA and CDR2 YSLEER. The CDR3 DNA follows: TGCGCCAGCAGCCTAGACCCCAGGGACTGGGAAAGCTCTGGGGCCAACGTCCTGACTTTC. It codes for CASSLDPRDWESSGANVLTF.

This chain uses TRBV4-1 with TRBJ2-1, with D tentatively TRBD1 (6 bases). This CDR3 is built from 17 residues. CDR1 and CDR2 from the germline V gene are MGHRA and YSYEKL. V lost 0 bases to trimming and J lost 7 bases, with 19 bases between them. CDR3 sequence (DNA): TGCGCCAGCAGCCAAGATGGGAGTCTAGGGGGATGGAATGAGCAGTTCTTC. It is translated as CASSQDGSLGGWNEQFF.

This clone was found a few times. V and J are TRBV30 and TRBJ1-5; unclear D gene. The CDR3 loop spans 15 amino acids. Trimming cost V 0 bases and J 3 bases, with 12 bases left between them. Germline CDR1 reads GTSNPN; CDR2 reads SVGIG (reference sequence). The DNA for the CDR3 is TGTGCCTGGAGTGTGGGTGAGAGTTCCAATCAGCCCCAGCATTTT. This translates into CAWSVGESSNQPQHF.

This rearrangement joins TRBV28 to TRBJ2-7, with D unresolved. Germline V gives CDR1 MDHEN, CDR2 SYDVKM. The CDR3 covers 12 residues. V was trimmed by 3 bases and J by 6 bases, leaving 9 bases between them. CDR3 DNA sequence: TGTGCCAGCAGTTTGGTCCCGGGCGAGCAGTACTTC. This gives the protein CASSLVPGEQYF.